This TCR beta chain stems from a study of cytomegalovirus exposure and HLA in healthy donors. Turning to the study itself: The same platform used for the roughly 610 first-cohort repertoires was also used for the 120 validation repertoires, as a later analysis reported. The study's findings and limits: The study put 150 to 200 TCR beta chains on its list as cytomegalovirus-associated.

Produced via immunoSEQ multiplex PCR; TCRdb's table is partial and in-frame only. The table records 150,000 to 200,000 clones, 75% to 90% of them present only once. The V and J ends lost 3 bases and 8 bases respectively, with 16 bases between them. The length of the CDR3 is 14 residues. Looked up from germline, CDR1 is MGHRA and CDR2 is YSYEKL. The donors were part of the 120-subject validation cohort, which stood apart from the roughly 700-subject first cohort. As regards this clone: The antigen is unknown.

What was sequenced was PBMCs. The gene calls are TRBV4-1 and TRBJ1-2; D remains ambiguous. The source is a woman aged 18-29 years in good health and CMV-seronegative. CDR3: CASSQLGSPRGYTF. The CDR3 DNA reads TGCGCCAGCAGCCAGTTGGGCTCTCCAAGAGGCTACACCTTC.